The clone carrying this TCR beta chain showed up just a few times. Its antigen is still unknown. TCRdb reprocessed the 5' RACE reads via MiXCR and lists one record per CDR3 protein. The data show about 540,000 distinct CDR3 sequences, roughly an eighth seen once. The data were obtained in a study of CD8 T cells in ankylosing spondylitis. Findings and limits, study-wide: The study identified a TCR beta motif of seven or eight highly homologous variants that appeared characteristic of ankylosing spondylitis blood.

The CDR3 runs to 13 residues. Germline lookup yields CDR1 SGHRS and CDR2 YFSETQ. The V gene lost 0 bases and the J gene lost 6 bases, with 8 bases spanning the gap. The source material was blood, either unsorted or a sorted T cell fraction (not recorded which). The receptor's source is a male donor with ankylosing spondylitis. The rearrangement joins TRBV5-1 to TRBJ2-3; D is unresolved. In DNA form, the CDR3 reads TGCGCCAGCAGCTTGGGGGGATGGGATACGCAGTATTTT. Amino acid sequence: CASSLGGWDTQYF. The full variable domain, completed using reference TRBV5-1 and TRBJ2-3, is KAGVTQTPRYLIKTRGQQVTLSCSPISGHRSVSWYQQTPGQGLQFLFEYFSETQRNKGNFPGRFSGRQFSNSRSEMNVSTLELGDSALYLCASSLGGWDTQYFGPGTRLTVL.